The 9 T cell receptor beta chains reported below all come from one sample, sequenced in a study of PD-1 blockade in classical Hodgkin lymphoma (TCRdb year 2020). The method was the immunoSEQ multiplex PCR assay. TCRdb mirrors the immuneACCESS table, restricted to in-frame sequences. Some clones are absent from its copies; in checked studies, under half trace to an unresolved V gene, and the reason for the others is unknown. The sample has about 60,000 clones on record, about 90% of them singletons. The ten biggest clones cover approximately 10% of the sample. The time point label, read with the paper, signifies: cycle 4 day 1 (C4D1), after less than 7 weeks of nivolumab. Every trial patient had relapsed after autologous stem cell transplantation, and cohorts A, B and C differed in prior brentuximab vedotin exposure. This material consisted of peripheral blood mononuclear cells (PBMCs), taken before the fourth cycle of nivolumab. These receptor sequences come from a human donor with classical Hodgkin lymphoma.

This chain connects TRBV30 to TRBJ2-7; tentative D call: TRBD1 (6 bases). V lost 2 bases and J 3 bases, leaving 17 bases between the germline ends. The CDR3 spans 15 residues. The V gene's germline CDR1 is GTSNPN and CDR2 SVGIG (reference sequence). CDR3 nucleotides: TGTGCCTGGAGTACCCTATTGGACAGCCTCTACGAGCAGTACTTC. This encodes CAWSTLLDSLYEQYF.

The V and J genes are TRBV9 and TRBJ2-7, with D perhaps TRBD1 (6 bases). The germline V gene encodes CDR1 SGDLS and CDR2 YYNGEE. V lost 0 bases and J 0 bases, leaving 7 bases between the germline ends. The CDR3 spans 14 residues. The CDR3 sequence is CASSVGDISYEQYF. The CDR3 DNA sequence: TGTGCCAGCAGCGTAGGGGACATCTCCTACGAGCAGTACTTC.

This rearrangement joins TRBV7-9 to TRBJ1-2; D uncertain. Germline CDR1 is SEHNR and CDR2 is FQNEAQ (reference sequence). CDR3 size: 11 residues. Trimming pared 6 bases from V and 6 bases from J, leaving 8 bases between. The CDR3 here is CASSRGDGYTF. For the CDR3, the DNA is TGTGCCAGCAGTCGCGGGGATGGCTACACCTTC.

The chain joins TRBV4-1 to TRBJ2-2; 7 nucleotides match TRBD2. The length of the CDR3 is 15 residues. CDR1 and CDR2 from the germline V gene are MGHRA and YSYEKL. Losses at the gene ends were 1 base for V and 9 bases for J; bases not matched to a gene: 8. This CDR3 reads CASSQVGQRGRELFF. Written as DNA, the CDR3 is TGCGCCAGCAGCCAAGTAGGGCAGCGGGGAAGGGAGCTGTTTTTT.

The CDR3 loop reads CASSLQYRNTQYF. The CDR3, as DNA: TGTGCCAGCAGCTTACAATACAGGAATACGCAGTATTTT. V is TRBV11-2 and J is TRBJ2-3; D may be TRBD1 (5 bases). Germline CDR1 and CDR2: SGHAT and FQNNGV. The V end was cut by 2 bases, the J end by 7 bases, with 10 bases between. The CDR3 is 13 residues long. Using reference TRBV11-2 and TRBJ2-3 for the parts outside the CDR3, the full variable domain is EAGVAQSPRYKIIEKRQSVAFWCNPISGHATLYWYQQILGQGPKLLIQFQNNGVVDDSQLPKDRFSAERLKGVDSTLKIQPAKLEDSAVYLCASSLQYRNTQYFGPGTRLTVL.

This clone was seen more than once but under ten times. The chain links TRBV14 to TRBJ1-6; D ambiguous. Germline assignment: CDR1 SGHDN and CDR2 FVKESK. Trimming cost V 5 bases and J 9 bases, with 11 bases left between them. CDR3 length: 13 residues. CDR3 coding DNA: TGTGCCAGCAGCTTCCGGTCCGGTTCACCCCTCCACTTT. It translates to CASSFRSGSPLHF.

The V call is TRBV28, the J call TRBJ1-1; D is unresolved. The CDR3 has 15 amino acids. The ends were cut back, 8 bases at V and 1 base at J, with 17 bases in the middle. Germline V lookup: CDR1 MDHEN, CDR2 SYDVKM. DNA for the CDR3: TGTGCCAGCGAGGGAACAGCTTTCCCGAACACTGAAGCTTTCTTT. It translates to CASEGTAFPNTEAFF.

This clone was counted a single time. The V call is TRBV5-4, the J call TRBJ2-2; possible D gene TRBD2, 5 bases. The CDR3 extends over 14 amino acids. Germline V lookup: CDR1 SGHNT, CDR2 YYREEE (reference sequence). Deletions cut 6 bases from V and 5 bases from J, with 14 bases between. Here the CDR3 reads CASNRHWETGELFF. The DNA for the CDR3 is TGTGCCAGCAATCGACATTGGGAGACCGGGGAGCTGTTTTTT.

The V gene is TRBV15, the J gene TRBJ2-5; perhaps TRBD1 as D (6 bases). Trimming removed 3 bases at V and 5 bases at J, with 13 bases between. The CDR3 loop spans 14 amino acids. The germline V gene encodes CDR1 LNHNV and CDR2 YYDKDF (reference sequence). The CDR3 loop reads CATSRAGDLETQYF. The DNA for the CDR3 is TGTGCCACCAGCAGGGCAGGGGACCTCGAGACCCAGTACTTC.